This passage covers 13 T cell receptor beta chains from one sample sequenced in a study of PD-L1 blockade in urothelial cancer. Using immunoSEQ multiplex PCR, the repertoire was profiled, and TCRdb retains in-frame clones only, with some absent. Among around 110,000 clones listed, around nine tenths were seen once. Noted time point: peripheral blood 6 weeks after treatment start. The specimen comprised PBMCs, sampled around atezolizumab (anti-PD-L1) treatment. Receptor source: a man in his 60s with urothelial cancer.

This chain uses TRBV18 with TRBJ2-3; 7 bases fit TRBD2. The junction had 8 bases not matched to a gene; V was cut back by 2 bases and J by 6 bases. The CDR3 length is 15 residues. The germline V gene encodes CDR1 KGHSH and CDR2 LQKENI. The CDR3 region has the DNA TGTGCCAGCTCACCAAACCAGCGGGAATGGGATACGCAGTATTTT. Its translation is CASSPNQREWDTQYF. Looking up the rest from reference TRBV18 and TRBJ2-3 gives the full variable domain: NAGVMQNPRHLVRRRGQEARLRCSPMKGHSHVYWYRQLPEEGLKFMVYLQKENIIDESGMPKERFSAEFPKEGPSILRIQQVVRGDSAAYFCASSPNQREWDTQYFGPGTRLTVL.

Only a few counts were recorded for this clone. The chain employs TRBV29-1 and TRBJ1-1; 7 bases line up with TRBD1. Germline CDR1 reads SQVTM; CDR2 reads ANQGSEA. The J segment lost 10 bases and the V segment lost 6 bases, leaving 11 bases of the junction unmatched. The CDR3 runs 12 residues. The CDR3: CSVALDRVGAFF. CDR3 nucleotides: TGCAGCGTCGCCCTAGACAGGGTGGGAGCTTTCTTT. The variable domain in full, with the rest retrieved from reference TRBV29-1 and TRBJ1-1, is SAVISQKPSRDICQRGTSLTIQCQVDSQVTMMFWYRQQPGQSLTLIATANQGSEATYESGFVIDKFPISRPNLTFSTLTVSNMSPEDSSIYLCSVALDRVGAFFGQGTRLTVV.

The J gene is TRBJ2-7, the V gene TRBV30, with 9 bases lining up with TRBD2. The V and J ends lost 4 bases and 4 bases, in that order; junction bases with no gene match: 2. CDR3 length: 12 residues. The germline V gene encodes CDR1 GTSNPN and CDR2 SVGIG (reference sequence). CDR3 nucleotides: TGTGCCTGGAAAGCGGGAGGTTACGAGCAGTACTTC. This translates into CAWKAGGYEQYF.

The V and J genes are TRBV18 and TRBJ2-3, with TRBD2 as a possible D gene (6 bases). The CDR3 is 13 amino acids. Germline CDR1 and CDR2: KGHSH and LQKENI. V dropped 1 base and J dropped 4 bases, with 6 bases sitting between them. The chain's CDR3 is CASSPRDSDTQYF. Here the CDR3 DNA reads TGTGCCAGCTCACCACGGGACTCAGATACGCAGTATTTT.

The V call is TRBV5-1, the J call TRBJ2-7, with 9 positions matching TRBD1. The CDR3 sequence is 15 residues long. Germline V gene lookup returns CDR1 SGHRS and CDR2 YFSETQ. The V and J ends lost 7 bases and 4 bases, in that order; junction bases with no gene match: 12. This chain's CDR3 is CASSSGGTGMYEQYF. CDR3 sequence (DNA): TGCGCCAGCTCCTCCGGCGGGACAGGGATGTACGAGCAGTACTTC.

V usage is TRBV2 and J usage is TRBJ1-2; possibly TRBD1 for D (6 bases). Trimming stripped 8 bases from V and 2 bases from J, with 12 bases between. Germline CDR1 SNHLY, CDR2 FYNNEI. The CDR3 is made up of 13 amino acids. CDR3 DNA: TGTGCCAGCCAGAGGGACATAAACTATGGCTACACCTTC. It translates to CASQRDINYGYTF.

Turning to this clone: Additional DNA sequences in this sample encode the identical CDR3. This chain uses TRBV7-6 with TRBJ2-1; 8 nucleotides match TRBD1. This CDR3 is built from 16 residues. Germline values: CDR1 SGHVS, CDR2 FNYEAQ. With V trimmed by 6 bases and J by 0 bases, 7 bases remained unmatched. Here the CDR3 DNA reads TGTGCCAGCAGTTCCCAACAGGGGGGCTCCTACAATGAGCAGTTCTTC. Its protein product is CASSSQQGGSYNEQFF.

The chain combines TRBV5-1 with TRBJ1-1, with D possibly matching TRBD1 (6 bases). The CDR3 is made up of 15 amino acids. Trimming pared 2 bases from V and 5 bases from J, leaving 16 bases between. CDR1 is SGHRS and CDR2 is YFSETQ in the germline V gene. The CDR3, as DNA: TGCGCCAGCAGCTTTATCCCAGGGGAGGGAACTGAAGCTTTCTTT. This gives the protein CASSFIPGEGTEAFF.

A single count supports this clone. The chain employs TRBV18 and TRBJ2-1; 13 bases are a match to TRBD2. CDR3 length: 18 residues. Germline V gene data show CDR1 as KGHSH and CDR2 as LQKENI. Losses at the gene ends were 3 bases for V and 8 bases for J; bases not matched to a gene: 13. CDR3 DNA sequence: TGTGCCAGCTCACCCGGACCCGGACTAGCGGGAGCCATCTATGAGCAGTTCTTC. It is translated as CASSPGPGLAGAIYEQFF.

This chain uses TRBV7-2 with TRBJ1-2; D possibly corresponds to TRBD1 (5 bases). CDR3 length: 15 residues. V was cut by 5 bases and J by 7 bases, with 20 bases left in between. Germline-derived CDR1 and CDR2 are SGHTA and FQGNSA. The CDR3 bases are TGTGCCAGCAGCCGGCAAGGGGATGCGGTGGGTGGCTACACCTTC. Protein product: CASSRQGDAVGGYTF.

This chain links TRBV5-8 with TRBJ2-1, with no clear D. Trimming pared 4 bases from V and 0 bases from J, leaving 14 bases between. The CDR3 has 16 residues. Germline V CDR1 and CDR2: SGHTS, YDEGEE. CDR3 nucleotides: TGTGCCAGCAGCCTTAGCACCTTGAGCTCCTACAATGAGCAGTTCTTC. This encodes CASSLSTLSSYNEQFF.

The V and J genes are TRBV28 and TRBJ2-2, with TRBD1 matching over 7 bases. The CDR3 totals 13 residues. Germline CDR1 is MDHEN and CDR2 is SYDVKM. V lost 7 bases and J lost 5; bases outside the gene matches: 4. CDR3 coding DNA: TGTGCCAGCAAGACAGGGATTACCGGGGAGCTGTTTTTT. It yields the protein CASKTGITGELFF. Based on the CDR3 plus reference TRBV28 and TRBJ2-2, the full variable domain is DVKVTQSSRYLVKRTGEKVFLECVQDMDHENMFWYRQDPGLGLRLIYFSYDVKMKEKGDIPEGYSVSREKKERFSLILESASTNQTSMYLCASKTGITGELFFGEGSRLTVL.

V is TRBV4-1 and J is TRBJ2-1; D is unresolved. This CDR3 spans 15 amino acids. CDR1 is MGHRA, CDR2 YSYEKL, per germline. V was shortened by 4 bases and J by 0 bases, with 10 bases between the two germline ends. CDR3 DNA: TGCGCCAGCAGCCCAGGAATCTTCTCCTACAATGAGCAGTTCTTC. Amino acids: CASSPGIFSYNEQFF.